Below are 2 T cell receptor beta chains sequenced from a single sample in a study of blood T cell repertoires in COVID-19 (TCRdb year 2020). The receptor library was made with the immunoSEQ multiplex PCR assay. In its TCRdb copy, this immuneACCESS table keeps in-frame sequences only and misses some clones. Where compared with another copy, unresolved V genes explain less than half of these, and the others have no known cause. The sample contains approximately 150,000 clones, about four fifths of them found a single time. The ten largest clonotypes hold approximately 3.6% of the sample. The sequenced material came from peripheral blood. The receptor source for this set is a man between 65 and 80 years old who had recovered from COVID-19.

This rearrangement joins TRBV5-1 to TRBJ2-2, with TRBD2 identical over 9 bases. V shed 3 bases and J 2 bases; nucleotides not matched to a gene: 2. Germline V gives CDR1 SGHRS, CDR2 YFSETQ. This CDR3 region has 15 residues. The CDR3 DNA sequence: TGCGCCAGCAGCTACGGGACTAGCAACACCGGGGAGCTGTTTTTT. Protein product: CASSYGTSNTGELFF.

This chain uses TRBV5-6 with TRBJ2-1, with TRBD2 matching 10 bases. V gave up 0 bases and J gave up 11 bases; unmatched junction bases: 5. Per germline, CDR1 SGHDT and CDR2 YYEEEE. The CDR3 spans 14 residues. CDR3 nucleotides: TGTGCCAGCAGCTTGGCCCTACTAGCGGGAAAGCAGTTCTTC. Its protein is CASSLALLAGKQFF.